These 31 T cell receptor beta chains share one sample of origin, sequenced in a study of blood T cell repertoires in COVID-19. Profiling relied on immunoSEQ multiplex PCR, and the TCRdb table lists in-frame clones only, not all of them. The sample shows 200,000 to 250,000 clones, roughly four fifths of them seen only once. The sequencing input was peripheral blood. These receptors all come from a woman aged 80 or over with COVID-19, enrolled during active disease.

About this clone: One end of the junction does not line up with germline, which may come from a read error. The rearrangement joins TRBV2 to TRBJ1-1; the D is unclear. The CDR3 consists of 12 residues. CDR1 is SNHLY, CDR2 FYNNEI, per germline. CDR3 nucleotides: TGTGCCAGCAGGGGAGACTCCACTAAAGCTTTCTTT. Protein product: CASRGDSTKAFF.

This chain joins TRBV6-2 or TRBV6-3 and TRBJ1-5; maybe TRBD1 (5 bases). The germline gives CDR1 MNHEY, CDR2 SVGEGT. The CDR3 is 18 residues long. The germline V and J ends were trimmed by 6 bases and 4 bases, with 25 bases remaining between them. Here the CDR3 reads CASSPAGVGVSGNQPQHF. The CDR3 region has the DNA TGTGCCAGCAGCCCGGCGGGGGTAGGGGTATCAGGAAATCAGCCCCAGCATTTT.

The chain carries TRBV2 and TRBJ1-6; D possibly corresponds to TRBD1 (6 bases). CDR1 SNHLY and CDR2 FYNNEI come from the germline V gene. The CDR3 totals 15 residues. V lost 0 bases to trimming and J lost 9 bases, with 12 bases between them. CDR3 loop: CASSEAGQGSSPLHF. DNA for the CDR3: TGTGCCAGCAGTGAAGCAGGGCAGGGGAGTTCACCCCTCCACTTT.

The CDR3 region has the DNA TGTGCCATCAGTGGACAGGCCTCGAACACCGGGGAGCTGTTTTTT. Translating it yields CAISGQASNTGELFF. This rearrangement joins TRBV10-3 to TRBJ2-2; tentatively, D is TRBD1 (6 bases). Per the germline V gene, CDR1 is ENHRY and CDR2 is SYGVKD. Trimming pared 4 bases from V and 0 bases from J, leaving 9 bases between. The CDR3 is made up of 15 amino acids.

The CDR3 DNA reads TGCGCCAGCAGGCCCCAGGGTATCGATGAGCAGTTCTTC. It codes for CASRPQGIDEQFF. The chain combines TRBV5-1 with TRBJ2-1; TRBD1 is a possible D gene (5 bases). Trimming took off 5 bases at V and 8 bases at J, with 14 bases between the two ends. The CDR3 length is 13 residues. Germline V gives CDR1 SGHRS, CDR2 YFSETQ.

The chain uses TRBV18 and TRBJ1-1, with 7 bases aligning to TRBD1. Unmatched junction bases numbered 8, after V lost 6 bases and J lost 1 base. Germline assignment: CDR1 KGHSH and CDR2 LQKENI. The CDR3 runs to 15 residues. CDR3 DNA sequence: TGTGCCAGCTCCCTCGGACAGGCCACGAACACTGAAGCTTTCTTT. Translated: CASSLGQATNTEAFF.

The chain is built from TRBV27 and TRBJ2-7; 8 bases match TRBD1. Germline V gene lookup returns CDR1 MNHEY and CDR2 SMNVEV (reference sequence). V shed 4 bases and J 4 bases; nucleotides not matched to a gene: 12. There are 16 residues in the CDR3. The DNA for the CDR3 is TGTGCCAGCAGTTCACCCTATAGGACAGGGATTTACGAGCAGTACTTC. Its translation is CASSSPYRTGIYEQYF.

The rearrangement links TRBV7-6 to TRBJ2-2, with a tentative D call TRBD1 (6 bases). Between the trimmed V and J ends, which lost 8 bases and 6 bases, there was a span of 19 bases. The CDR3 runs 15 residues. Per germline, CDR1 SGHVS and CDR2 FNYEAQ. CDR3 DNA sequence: TGTGCCAGCTCACCATCAACAGGGAGCCCCGGGGAGCTGTTTTTT. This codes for CASSPSTGSPGELFF. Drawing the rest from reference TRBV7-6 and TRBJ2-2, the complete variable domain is GAGVSQSPRYKVTKRGQDVALRCDPISGHVSLYWYRQALGQGPEFLTYFNYEAQQDKSGLPNDRFSAERPEGSISTLTIQRTEQRDSAMYRCASSPSTGSPGELFFGEGSRLTVL.

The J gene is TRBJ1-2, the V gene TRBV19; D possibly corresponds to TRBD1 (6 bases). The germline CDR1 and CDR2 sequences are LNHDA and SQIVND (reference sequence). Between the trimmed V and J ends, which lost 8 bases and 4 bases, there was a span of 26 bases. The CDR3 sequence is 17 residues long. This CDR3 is CASGGLRLRPDGYGYTF. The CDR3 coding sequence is TGTGCCAGTGGGGGCCTTCGATTGCGGCCGGATGGCTATGGCTACACCTTC. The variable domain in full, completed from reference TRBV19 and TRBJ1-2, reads DGGITQSPKYLFRKEGQNVTLSCEQNLNHDAMYWYRQDPGQGLRLIYYSQIVNDFQKGDIAEGYSVSREKKESFPLTVTSAQKNPTAFYLCASGGLRLRPDGYGYTFGSGTRLTVV.

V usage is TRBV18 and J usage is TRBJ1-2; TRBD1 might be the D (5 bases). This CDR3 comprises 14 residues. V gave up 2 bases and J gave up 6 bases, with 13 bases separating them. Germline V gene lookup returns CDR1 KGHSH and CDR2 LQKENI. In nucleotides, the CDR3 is TGTGCCAGCTCACCAACGACAGTTAAGGATGGCTACACCTTC. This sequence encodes CASSPTTVKDGYTF. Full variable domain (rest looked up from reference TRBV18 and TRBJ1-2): NAGVMQNPRHLVRRRGQEARLRCSPMKGHSHVYWYRQLPEEGLKFMVYLQKENIIDESGMPKERFSAEFPKEGPSILRIQQVVRGDSAAYFCASSPTTVKDGYTFGSGTRLTVV.

In nucleotides, the CDR3 is TGTGCCAGCAGTTCCCCCGACAGCAACTATGGCTACACCTTC. Translated: CASSSPDSNYGYTF. The chain uses TRBV6-5 and TRBJ1-2; D may be TRBD1 (5 bases). Looked up from germline, CDR1 is MNHEY and CDR2 is SVGAGI. V was trimmed by 4 bases and J by 2 bases, leaving 11 bases between them. The CDR3 length is 14 residues.

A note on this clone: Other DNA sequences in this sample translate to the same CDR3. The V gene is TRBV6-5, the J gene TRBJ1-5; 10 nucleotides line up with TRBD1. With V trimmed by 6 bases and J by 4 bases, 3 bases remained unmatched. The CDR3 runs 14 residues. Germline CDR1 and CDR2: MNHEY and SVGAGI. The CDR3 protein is CASRRTGGNQPQHF. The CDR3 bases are TGTGCCAGCAGACGGACAGGGGGTAATCAGCCCCAGCATTTT.

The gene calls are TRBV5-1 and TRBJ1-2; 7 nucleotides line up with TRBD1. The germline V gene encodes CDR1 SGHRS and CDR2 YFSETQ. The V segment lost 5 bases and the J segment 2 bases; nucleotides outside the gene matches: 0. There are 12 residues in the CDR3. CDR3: CASRTGNYGYTF. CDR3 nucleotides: TGCGCCAGCAGGACAGGGAACTATGGCTACACCTTC.

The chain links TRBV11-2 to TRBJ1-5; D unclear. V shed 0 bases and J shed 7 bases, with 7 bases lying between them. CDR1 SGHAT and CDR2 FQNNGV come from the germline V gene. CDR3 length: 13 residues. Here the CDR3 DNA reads TGTGCCAGCAGCTTAGATTCAGGACAGCCCCAGCATTTT. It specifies CASSLDSGQPQHF.

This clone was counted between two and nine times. CDR3 sequence reads: CASTRKMGARETQYF. CDR3 sequence (DNA): TGTGCCAGCACCCGAAAAATGGGGGCTCGAGAGACCCAGTACTTC. The chain uses TRBV6-5 and TRBJ2-5, with TRBD1 as a possible D gene (6 bases). This CDR3 contains 15 residues. The V end was cut by 7 bases, the J end by 4 bases, with 19 bases between. Germline V lookup: CDR1 MNHEY, CDR2 SVGAGI.

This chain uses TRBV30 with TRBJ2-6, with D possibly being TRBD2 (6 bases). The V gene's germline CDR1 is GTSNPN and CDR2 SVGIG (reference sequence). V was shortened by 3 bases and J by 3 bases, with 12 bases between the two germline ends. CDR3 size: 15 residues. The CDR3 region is CAWSGQGGGANVLTF. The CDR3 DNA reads TGTGCCTGGAGCGGCCAGGGAGGTGGGGCCAACGTCCTGACTTTC.

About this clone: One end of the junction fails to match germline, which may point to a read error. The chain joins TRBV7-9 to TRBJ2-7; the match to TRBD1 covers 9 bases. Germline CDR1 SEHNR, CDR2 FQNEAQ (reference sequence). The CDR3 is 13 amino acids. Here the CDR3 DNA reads TGTGCCAGCAGCTTAGCAGGGACAGGGTTGCCGCTTTTC. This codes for CASSLAGTGLPLF.

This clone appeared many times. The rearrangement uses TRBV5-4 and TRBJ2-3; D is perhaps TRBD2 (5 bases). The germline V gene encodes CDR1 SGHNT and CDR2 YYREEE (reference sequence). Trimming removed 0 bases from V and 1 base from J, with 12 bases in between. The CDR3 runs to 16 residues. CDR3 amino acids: CASSLVTGIGTDTQYF. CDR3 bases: TGTGCCAGCAGCTTGGTAACGGGGATAGGCACAGATACGCAGTATTTT. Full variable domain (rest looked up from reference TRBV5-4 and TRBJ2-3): ETGVTQSPTHLIKTRGQQVTLRCSSQSGHNTVSWYQQALGQGPQFIFQYYREEENGRGNFPPRFSGLQFPNYSSELNVNALELDDSALYLCASSLVTGIGTDTQYFGPGTRLTVL.

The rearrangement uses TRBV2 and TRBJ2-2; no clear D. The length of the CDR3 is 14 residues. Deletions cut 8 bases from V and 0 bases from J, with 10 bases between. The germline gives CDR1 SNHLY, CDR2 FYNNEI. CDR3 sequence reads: CASALTTNTGELFF. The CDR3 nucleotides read TGTGCCAGCGCCCTAACCACGAACACCGGGGAGCTGTTTTTT.

Written as DNA, the CDR3 is TGTGCCAGCAGCTTAAACCCGGCGGGGGATACGCAGTATTTT. Translating it yields CASSLNPAGDTQYF. V and J are TRBV7-3 and TRBJ2-3, with D possibly matching TRBD2 (6 bases). The CDR3 is made up of 14 amino acids. The germline V and J ends were trimmed by 1 base and 6 bases, with 11 bases remaining between them. From germline, CDR1 is SGHTA and CDR2 FQGTGA.

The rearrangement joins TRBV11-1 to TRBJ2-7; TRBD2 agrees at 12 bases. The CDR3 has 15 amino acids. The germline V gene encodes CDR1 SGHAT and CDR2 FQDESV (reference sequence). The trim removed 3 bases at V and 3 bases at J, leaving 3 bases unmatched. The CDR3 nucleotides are TGTGCCAGCAGCTTCCTAGCGGGAGGGGTCTACGAGCAGTACTTC. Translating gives CASSFLAGGVYEQYF.

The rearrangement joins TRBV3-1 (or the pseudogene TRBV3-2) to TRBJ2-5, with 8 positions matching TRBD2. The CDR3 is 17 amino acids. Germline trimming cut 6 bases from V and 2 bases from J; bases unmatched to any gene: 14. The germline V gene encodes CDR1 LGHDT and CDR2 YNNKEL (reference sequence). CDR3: CASRSRPGGSRQETQYF. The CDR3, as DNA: TGTGCCAGCAGGAGCAGACCGGGGGGGTCGAGGCAAGAGACCCAGTACTTC.

CDR3 nucleotide sequence: TGTGCCAGCCAGTCGCGAGGCGGGACTGAAGCTTTCTTT. This sequence encodes CASQSRGGTEAFF. V gene TRBV19 combines with J gene TRBJ1-1; no clear D gene. The germline V gene has CDR1 LNHDA and CDR2 SQIVND (reference sequence). The CDR3 contains 13 residues. The V and J ends lost 9 bases and 5 bases respectively, with 16 bases between them.

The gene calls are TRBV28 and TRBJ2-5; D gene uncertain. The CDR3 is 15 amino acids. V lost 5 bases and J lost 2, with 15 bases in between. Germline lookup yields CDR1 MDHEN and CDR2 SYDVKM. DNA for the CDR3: TGTGCCAGCAGTGGCCCGGCTAGTTGGCAAGAGACCCAGTACTTC. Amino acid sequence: CASSGPASWQETQYF.

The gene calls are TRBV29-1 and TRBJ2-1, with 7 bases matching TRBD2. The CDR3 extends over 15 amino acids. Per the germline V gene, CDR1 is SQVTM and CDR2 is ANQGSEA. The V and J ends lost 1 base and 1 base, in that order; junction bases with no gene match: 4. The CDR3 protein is CSVEGSGLSYNEQFF. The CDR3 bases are TGCAGCGTTGAAGGTAGCGGGCTTTCCTACAATGAGCAGTTCTTC.

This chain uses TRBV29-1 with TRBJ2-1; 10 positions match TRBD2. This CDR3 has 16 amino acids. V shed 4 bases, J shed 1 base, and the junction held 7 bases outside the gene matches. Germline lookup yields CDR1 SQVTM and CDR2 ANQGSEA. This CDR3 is CSVGSGRARSYNEQFF. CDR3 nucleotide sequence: TGCAGCGTTGGAAGCGGGAGGGCCAGATCCTACAATGAGCAGTTCTTC.

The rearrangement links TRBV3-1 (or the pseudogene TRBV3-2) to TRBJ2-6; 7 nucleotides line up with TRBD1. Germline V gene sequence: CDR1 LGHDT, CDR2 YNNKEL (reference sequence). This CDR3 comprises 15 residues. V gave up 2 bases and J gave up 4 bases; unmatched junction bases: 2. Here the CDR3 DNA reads TGTGCCAGCAGCCAAACAGGGGTCGGGGCCAACGTCCTGACTTTC. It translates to CASSQTGVGANVLTF.

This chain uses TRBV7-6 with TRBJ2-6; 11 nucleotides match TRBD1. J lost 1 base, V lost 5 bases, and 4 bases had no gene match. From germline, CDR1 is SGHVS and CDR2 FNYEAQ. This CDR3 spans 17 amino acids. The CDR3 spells CASSAGTGGSGANVLTF. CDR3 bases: TGTGCCAGCAGCGCCGGGACAGGGGGTTCTGGGGCCAACGTCCTGACTTTC. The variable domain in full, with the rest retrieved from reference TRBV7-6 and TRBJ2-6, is GAGVSQSPRYKVTKRGQDVALRCDPISGHVSLYWYRQALGQGPEFLTYFNYEAQQDKSGLPNDRFSAERPEGSISTLTIQRTEQRDSAMYRCASSAGTGGSGANVLTFGAGSRLTVL.

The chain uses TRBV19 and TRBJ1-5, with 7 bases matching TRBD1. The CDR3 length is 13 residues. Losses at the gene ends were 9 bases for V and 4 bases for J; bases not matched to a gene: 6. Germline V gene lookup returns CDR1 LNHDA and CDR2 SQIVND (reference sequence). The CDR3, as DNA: TGTGCCAGCGAGGGACAGTTTAATCAGCCCCAGCATTTT. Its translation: CASEGQFNQPQHF. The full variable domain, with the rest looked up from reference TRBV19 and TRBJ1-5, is DGGITQSPKYLFRKEGQNVTLSCEQNLNHDAMYWYRQDPGQGLRLIYYSQIVNDFQKGDIAEGYSVSREKKESFPLTVTSAQKNPTAFYLCASEGQFNQPQHFGDGTRLSIL.

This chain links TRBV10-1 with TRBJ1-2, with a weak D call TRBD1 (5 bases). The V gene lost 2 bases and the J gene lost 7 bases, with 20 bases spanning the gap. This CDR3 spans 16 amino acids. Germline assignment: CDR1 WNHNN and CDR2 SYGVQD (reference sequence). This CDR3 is CASSEGMGPTTSGYTF. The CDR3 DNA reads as TGCGCCAGCAGTGAGGGAATGGGGCCTACCACGAGTGGCTACACCTTC.

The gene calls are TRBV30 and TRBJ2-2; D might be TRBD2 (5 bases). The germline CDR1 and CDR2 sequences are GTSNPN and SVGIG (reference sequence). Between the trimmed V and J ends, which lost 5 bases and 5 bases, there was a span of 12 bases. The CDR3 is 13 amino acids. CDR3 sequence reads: CAWSPRVTGELFF. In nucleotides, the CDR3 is TGTGCCTGGTCCCCGAGGGTGACCGGGGAGCTGTTTTTT.